One and the same sample provided the 9 T cell receptor beta chains below, sequenced in a study of identical twins. Using its own MiXCR run on the 5' RACE reads, TCRdb lists one record per CDR3 protein. The repertoire holds roughly 690,000 distinct CDR3 sequences, around 5.7% seen once, with approximately 1.6% in the top ten. Sequencing input: naive T cells sorted from blood. The receptors here all came from a man aged 18 to 29 in good health.

This clonotype was seen at least ten times. The V gene is TRBV9, the J gene TRBJ1-1; D uncertain. Deletions cut 0 bases from V and 5 bases from J, with 14 bases between. The CDR3 loop spans 15 amino acids. CDR1 is SGDLS and CDR2 is YYNGEE in the germline V gene. The chain's CDR3 is CASSVGAGILTEAFF. Written as DNA, the CDR3 is TGTGCCAGCAGCGTAGGGGCCGGTATTCTAACTGAAGCTTTCTTT.

This clonotype was detected ten times or more. This chain links TRBV12-3 or TRBV12-4 with TRBJ2-1, with D maybe TRBD2 (6 bases). This CDR3 has 14 residues. The V end lost 6 bases, the J end lost 4 bases, and 13 bases lay between the germline ends. DNA for the CDR3: TGTGCCAGCAGCCAAGCGGGTCCTTACAATGAGCAGTTCTTC. Protein product: CASSQAGPYNEQFF.

In its sample, this clonotype was seen a few times. V is TRBV11-3 and J is TRBJ2-6; no firm D call. Germline V CDR1 and CDR2: SGHNT, YENEEA. V was clipped by 0 bases and J by 0 bases, with 12 bases between them. The CDR3 is 18 amino acids. The CDR3: CASSLDPPPGSGANVLTF. The CDR3 DNA follows: TGTGCCAGCAGCTTAGATCCCCCCCCAGGCTCTGGGGCCAACGTCCTGACTTTC.

This clonotype showed up many times. The chain is built from TRBV20-1 and TRBJ2-3; D possibly uses TRBD1 or TRBD2 (6 bases each). The CDR3 sequence is 12 residues long. The germline V gene has CDR1 DFQATT and CDR2 SNEGSKA (reference sequence). Deletions cut 0 bases from V and 10 bases from J, with 11 bases between. CDR3 in amino acids: CSARDTGAAQYF. CDR3 sequence (DNA): TGCAGTGCTAGAGATACGGGGGCTGCGCAGTATTTT.

In this sample, this clonotype turned up many times. The chain uses TRBV9 and TRBJ2-2; TRBD1 might be the D (5 bases). Germline CDR1 SGDLS, CDR2 YYNGEE. The CDR3 loop spans 15 amino acids. Trimming stripped 4 bases from V and 0 bases from J, with 10 bases between. CDR3 in amino acids: CASSPSRANTGELFF. The CDR3 nucleotides are TGTGCCAGCAGCCCCTCCAGGGCGAACACCGGGGAGCTGTTTTTT.

This clonotype came up many times. The chain recombines TRBV5-5 with TRBJ2-1; no reliable D call. The V and J ends lost 2 bases and 7 bases respectively, with 7 bases between them. In germline, CDR1 is SGHKS, CDR2 YYEKEE (reference sequence). The CDR3 spans 12 residues. The CDR3 coding sequence is TGTGCCAGCAGCTTTGCACTAAATGAGCAGTTCTTC. This gives the protein CASSFALNEQFF.

The chain recombines TRBV6-2 or TRBV6-3 with TRBJ2-5; D is unclear. V lost 10 bases to trimming and J lost 1 base, with 13 bases between them. CDR3 size: 13 residues. Germline V gives CDR1 MNHEY, CDR2 SVGEGT. The CDR3 nucleotides are TGTGCCATTGCAAATGGCGGCCAAGAGACCCAGTACTTC. This encodes CAIANGGQETQYF.

This clonotype was seen only a few times. V is TRBV27 and J is TRBJ2-3; perhaps TRBD1 as D (5 bases). Trimming removed 2 bases from V and 2 bases from J, with 14 bases in between. This CDR3 contains 16 residues. Per the germline V gene, CDR1 is MNHEY and CDR2 is SMNVEV (reference sequence). CDR3 coding DNA: TGTGCCAGCAGTTTACTTTTGGCCAGGGACACAGATACGCAGTATTTT. Translated: CASSLLLARDTDTQYF.

This chain links TRBV20-1 with TRBJ1-5; D unclear. CDR1 is DFQATT, CDR2 SNEGSKA, per germline (reference sequence). V was clipped by 0 bases and J by 1 base, with 10 bases between them. The CDR3 consists of 15 residues. CDR3 in amino acids: CSARDITGSNQPQHF. The CDR3, as DNA: TGCAGTGCTAGAGATATTACGGGGAGCAATCAGCCCCAGCATTTT.